A single sample gave rise to the 30 T cell receptor beta chains below, sequenced in a study of cytomegalovirus exposure and HLA in healthy donors. PCR involved 60 Vbeta and 13 Jbeta primers. The repertoire was sequenced with immunoSEQ multiplex PCR; TCRdb's copy has only in-frame clones and lacks some. The data hold about 150,000 clones, with around four fifths observed a single time. Material: PBMCs. The source is a girl aged 10 to 17 in good health and CMV-seropositive.

This clone was found once. This chain links TRBV2 with TRBJ1-1; D unclear. Deletions cut 6 bases from V and 1 base from J, with 15 bases between. The CDR3 sequence is 15 residues long. The germline CDR1 and CDR2 sequences are SNHLY and FYNNEI. The CDR3 DNA sequence: TGTGCCAGCAGAATTAGCTCTTTGGGGAACACTGAAGCTTTCTTT. It codes for CASRISSLGNTEAFF.

The rearrangement uses TRBV19 and TRBJ1-2, with TRBD1 matching 8 bases. CDR1 and CDR2 (germline): LNHDA, SQIVND (reference sequence). Unmatched junction bases numbered 10, after V lost 5 bases and J lost 11 bases. This CDR3 spans 13 amino acids. CDR3 protein: CASSLRTGLSYTF. DNA for the CDR3: TGTGCCAGTAGTCTCCGGACAGGGTTGAGTTACACCTTC. Drawing the rest from reference TRBV19 and TRBJ1-2, the complete variable domain is DGGITQSPKYLFRKEGQNVTLSCEQNLNHDAMYWYRQDPGQGLRLIYYSQIVNDFQKGDIAEGYSVSREKKESFPLTVTSAQKNPTAFYLCASSLRTGLSYTFGSGTRLTVV.

The V gene is TRBV11-2, the J gene TRBJ1-2, with 8 bases aligning to TRBD1. Germline V lookup: CDR1 SGHAT, CDR2 FQNNGV. The CDR3 consists of 17 residues. Germline trimming cut 4 bases from V and 2 bases from J; bases unmatched to any gene: 12. The chain's CDR3 is CASSSPVGTGENYGYTF. The CDR3 nucleotides read TGTGCCAGCAGCTCACCCGTGGGGACAGGTGAGAACTATGGCTACACCTTC.

The chain is built from TRBV27 and TRBJ1-6; D remains unclear. This CDR3 comprises 19 residues. Germline V gives CDR1 MNHEY, CDR2 SMNVEV (reference sequence). V lost 0 bases and J 2 bases, leaving 17 bases between the germline ends. CDR3: CASSLSPPDPGAYNSPLHF. The CDR3 coding sequence is TGTGCCAGCAGTTTATCCCCCCCGGACCCCGGGGCCTATAATTCACCCCTCCACTTT.

The rearrangement links TRBV10-1 to TRBJ1-1; D is perhaps TRBD1 (6 bases). This CDR3 spans 17 amino acids. V lost 3 bases and J lost 11, with 28 bases in between. CDR1 is WNHNN and CDR2 is SYGVQD in the germline V gene (reference sequence). The CDR3 bases are TGCGCCAGCAGTGAATCGACAACGGCAGGGGCAAGGTTCGGGGCTTTCTTT. Translated: CASSESTTAGARFGAFF.

This chain connects TRBV4-2 to TRBJ2-1, with 16 positions matching TRBD2. The germline CDR1 and CDR2 sequences are LGHNA and YNFKEQ. The V segment lost 4 bases and the J segment 4 bases; nucleotides outside the gene matches: 4. The CDR3 extends over 17 amino acids. The CDR3 reads CASSPGTSGGGYNEQFF. In nucleotides, the CDR3 is TGTGCCAGCAGCCCGGGGACTAGCGGGGGGGGATACAATGAGCAGTTCTTC.

This clone has a single count. V and J are TRBV14 and TRBJ1-6, with 7 bases fitting TRBD1. The V segment lost 0 bases and the J segment 10 bases; nucleotides outside the gene matches: 6. The CDR3 is made up of 15 amino acids. Germline V CDR1 and CDR2: SGHDN, FVKESK. The CDR3: CASSQELRGQSPLHF. The CDR3 DNA reads as TGTGCCAGCAGCCAAGAGTTGAGGGGGCAATCACCCCTCCACTTT.

CDR3 coding DNA: TGTGCCAGCAGCTTGAGCCGGGGACAGCACTATGGCTACACCTTC. This codes for CASSLSRGQHYGYTF. This chain uses TRBV9 with TRBJ1-2, with 7 bases fitting TRBD1. The CDR3 sequence is 15 residues long. Per germline, CDR1 SGDLS and CDR2 YYNGEE. After removal of 4 bases from V and 3 bases from J, the junction contained 9 bases not matched to a gene.

The rearrangement uses TRBV2 and TRBJ1-1, with D uncertain. This CDR3 contains 13 residues. Per germline, CDR1 SNHLY and CDR2 FYNNEI. Trimming stripped 3 bases from V and 2 bases from J, with 7 bases between. The CDR3: CASSEELNTEAFF. In DNA, the CDR3 is TGTGCCAGCAGTGAGGAGCTTAACACTGAAGCTTTCTTT.

This chain connects TRBV7-9 to TRBJ1-2; D not certain. V was shortened by 2 bases and J by 2 bases, with 9 bases between the two germline ends. Germline values: CDR1 SEHNR, CDR2 FQNEAQ (reference sequence). The CDR3 contains 14 residues. The CDR3 nucleotides read TGTGCCAGCAGCTTACTTTCGGTAAACTATGGCTACACCTTC. Translating gives CASSLLSVNYGYTF.

The rearrangement uses TRBV14 and TRBJ1-4; D unresolved. The CDR3 is made up of 14 amino acids. Germline loops: CDR1 SGHDN, CDR2 FVKESK. Trimming left V 1 base short and J 5 bases short, with 8 bases between. The CDR3 loop reads CASSQGSLNEKLFF. DNA of the CDR3: TGTGCCAGCAGCCAAGGGTCCCTAAATGAAAAACTGTTTTTT.

The V and J genes are TRBV27 and TRBJ1-1; 11 nucleotides line up with TRBD1. The V gene's germline CDR1 is MNHEY and CDR2 SMNVEV (reference sequence). J was trimmed by 10 bases and V by 6 bases; bases with no gene match: 10. CDR3 length: 14 amino acids. Here the CDR3 DNA reads TGTGCCAGCAGACTCGGACAGGGGGCGCATGGAGCTTTCTTT. This codes for CASRLGQGAHGAFF.

The chain has TRBV7-9 and TRBJ2-2; 8 nucleotides match TRBD2. V dropped 0 bases and J dropped 4; count of bases not matched to a gene: 7. CDR3 size: 17 residues. Germline CDR1 SEHNR, CDR2 FQNEAQ (reference sequence). The CDR3 loop reads CASSLASLAVPTGELFF. CDR3 coding DNA: TGTGCCAGCAGCTTAGCGTCACTAGCGGTCCCCACCGGGGAGCTGTTTTTT.

The chain is built from TRBV9 and TRBJ2-2; 7 positions agree with TRBD2. With V trimmed by 0 bases and J by 3 bases, 5 bases remained unmatched. The CDR3 extends over 16 amino acids. The germline gives CDR1 SGDLS, CDR2 YYNGEE. CDR3 bases: TGTGCCAGCAGCGTAGCTCTTGGGAGGGACACCGGGGAGCTGTTTTTT. Translating gives CASSVALGRDTGELFF. The whole variable domain, filled in from reference TRBV9 and TRBJ2-2, reads DSGVTQTPKHLITATGQRVTLRCSPRSGDLSVYWYQQSLDQGLQFLIQYYNGEERAKGNILERFSAQQFPDLHSELNLSSLELGDSALYFCASSVALGRDTGELFFGEGSRLTVL.

The rearrangement joins TRBV5-1 to TRBJ2-7; 9 bases align to TRBD1. The CDR3 spans 16 residues. Per the germline V gene, CDR1 is SGHRS and CDR2 is YFSETQ. The J segment lost 5 bases and the V segment lost 4 bases, leaving 13 bases of the junction unmatched. CDR3 DNA sequence: TGCGCCAGCAGCCGGAGGGGACAGGGCGTTGGGAACGAGCAGTACTTC. Translated, it gives CASSRRGQGVGNEQYF.

This clone was detected only once. The genes are TRBV5-6 and TRBJ2-7; 14 nucleotides agree with TRBD2. The CDR3 totals 15 residues. CDR1 and CDR2 from the germline V gene are SGHDT and YYEEEE. Losses at the gene ends were 4 bases for V and 2 bases for J; bases not matched to a gene: 2. The CDR3 loop is CASSRGLAGAYEQYF. In DNA form, the CDR3 reads TGTGCCAGCAGCCGGGGACTAGCGGGAGCCTACGAGCAGTACTTC.

The gene calls are TRBV5-4 and TRBJ1-1; 7 bases match TRBD1. The CDR3 is 13 amino acids. V gave up 4 bases and J gave up 2 bases; unmatched junction bases: 2. The germline V gene has CDR1 SGHNT and CDR2 YYREEE (reference sequence). The DNA of the CDR3 is TGTGCCAGCAGCCGACAGGGCAACACTGAAGCTTTCTTT. This sequence encodes CASSRQGNTEAFF.

The V call is TRBV11-2, the J call TRBJ2-7; possible D gene TRBD1, 6 bases. Germline V gene lookup returns CDR1 SGHAT and CDR2 FQNNGV. The length of the CDR3 is 12 residues. Trimming shortened V by 4 bases and J by 6 bases, and 10 bases separated the two germline ends. CDR3 DNA sequence: TGTGCCAGCAGCTCCCCAGGGGTCGAGCAGTACTTC. Translating it yields CASSSPGVEQYF.

V is TRBV5-1 and J is TRBJ2-7; no clear D. The CDR3 covers 14 residues. Germline-derived CDR1 and CDR2 are SGHRS and YFSETQ. The V end was cut by 0 bases, the J end by 2 bases, with 9 bases between. CDR3 residues: CASSLATPAYEQYF. The CDR3 nucleotides read TGCGCCAGCAGCTTGGCGACACCAGCCTACGAGCAGTACTTC.

This rearrangement joins TRBV25-1 to TRBJ2-3; D gene uncertain. The ends were cut back, 1 base at V and 2 bases at J, with 10 bases in the middle. CDR1 MGHDK and CDR2 SYGVNS come from the germline V gene. The CDR3 covers 15 residues. The CDR3, as DNA: TGTGCCAGCAGTGAATTTGGGCTTACCACAGATACGCAGTATTTT. Encoded protein: CASSEFGLTTDTQYF.

The chain couples TRBV7-9 to TRBJ1-1; D might be TRBD1 (5 bases). CDR1 is SEHNR, CDR2 FQNEAQ, per germline (reference sequence). This CDR3 comprises 16 residues. V was clipped by 5 bases and J by 5 bases, with 21 bases between them. CDR3 nucleotides: TGTGCCAGCAGCGCCACCGGGACGGGAGGAGGGACTGAAGCTTTCTTT. Translation gives CASSATGTGGGTEAFF. Using reference TRBV7-9 and TRBJ1-1 for the parts outside the CDR3, the full variable domain is DTGVSQNPRHKITKRGQNVTFRCDPISEHNRLYWYRQTLGQGPEFLTYFQNEAQLEKSRLLSDRFSAERPKGSFSTLEIQRTEQGDSAMYLCASSATGTGGGTEAFFGQGTRLTVV.

The chain employs TRBV5-1 and TRBJ1-3, with D possibly being TRBD1 (5 bases). Per the germline V gene, CDR1 is SGHRS and CDR2 is YFSETQ. The CDR3 runs to 14 residues. V lost 4 bases, J lost 2 bases, and 10 bases lay in between. The CDR3 nucleotides are TGCGCCAGCAGCAAAGGGGTAGCTGGAAACACCATATATTTT. This encodes CASSKGVAGNTIYF.

CDR3 coding DNA: TGTGCCAGCAGTAGACAGGGGGACTATGGCTACACCTTC. It is translated as CASSRQGDYGYTF. The chain joins TRBV6-1 to TRBJ1-2; 9 nucleotides agree with TRBD1. The CDR3 contains 13 residues. Germline assignment: CDR1 MNHNS and CDR2 SASEGT. V gave up 5 bases and J gave up 3 bases; unmatched junction bases: 1.

The V and J genes are TRBV7-2 and TRBJ2-1; TRBD2 aligns across 12 bases. The CDR3 spans 16 residues. CDR1 and CDR2 (germline): SGHTA, FQGNSA. J lost 7 bases, V lost 2 bases, and 6 bases had no gene match. This CDR3 is CASSLRPSGGANEQFF. The CDR3, as DNA: TGTGCCAGCAGCTTACGGCCTAGCGGGGGGGCAAATGAGCAGTTCTTC.

The chain employs TRBV6-5 and TRBJ1-1; possible D gene TRBD1, 5 bases. Trimming removed 0 bases from V and 6 bases from J, with 8 bases in between. Germline V gene data show CDR1 as MNHEY and CDR2 as SVGAGI. CDR3 length equals 13 residues. Here the CDR3 DNA reads TGTGCCAGCAGTTACTCGACAGTTTCTGAAGCTTTCTTT. Its translation is CASSYSTVSEAFF.

The rearrangement uses TRBV11-1 and TRBJ2-2; TRBD1 matches 10 bases. Germline loops: CDR1 SGHAT, CDR2 FQDESV (reference sequence). Trimming took 5 bases from V and 0 from J; bases not matched to a gene: 6. The CDR3 is 17 amino acids. CDR3 nucleotides: TGTGCCAGCAGCCCGGGACAGGGGCCGACGAACACCGGGGAGCTGTTTTTT. It specifies CASSPGQGPTNTGELFF.

The chain is built from TRBV5-1 and TRBJ2-7, with TRBD2 identical over 12 bases. The CDR3 contains 20 residues. V lost 0 bases, J lost 0 bases, and 13 bases stayed unmatched. Germline values: CDR1 SGHRS, CDR2 YFSETQ. CDR3 sequence reads: CASSLASSGGAESFSYEQYF. The CDR3 bases are TGCGCCAGCAGCTTGGCCTCTAGCGGGGGGGCTGAATCTTTCTCCTACGAGCAGTACTTC.

The rearrangement uses TRBV28 and TRBJ2-7; 9 positions match TRBD1. J was trimmed by 3 bases and V by 3 bases; bases with no gene match: 3. Per germline, CDR1 MDHEN and CDR2 SYDVKM. The CDR3 totals 14 residues. The DNA for the CDR3 is TGTGCCAGCAGTTTGCAGGGACAGGGCTACGAGCAGTACTTC. Protein: CASSLQGQGYEQYF.

V usage is TRBV5-4 and J usage is TRBJ1-1; 7 bases align to TRBD1. V lost 5 bases, J lost 4 bases, and 2 bases stayed unmatched. Per germline, CDR1 SGHNT and CDR2 YYREEE (reference sequence). CDR3 length: 12 residues. The CDR3 sequence: CASRAGGTEAFF. The CDR3 DNA reads TGTGCCAGCAGGGCAGGGGGCACTGAAGCTTTCTTT. The full variable domain, its missing parts supplied by reference TRBV5-4 and TRBJ1-1, is ETGVTQSPTHLIKTRGQQVTLRCSSQSGHNTVSWYQQALGQGPQFIFQYYREEENGRGNFPPRFSGLQFPNYSSELNVNALELDDSALYLCASRAGGTEAFFGQGTRLTVV.

The CDR3 bases are TGTGCCAGCAGCCGAGGACAGATGAACACTGAAGCTTTCTTT. This gives the protein CASSRGQMNTEAFF. The gene calls are TRBV27 and TRBJ1-1, with D perhaps matching TRBD1 (6 bases). V was clipped by 6 bases and J by 0 bases, with 11 bases between them. The germline V gene has CDR1 MNHEY and CDR2 SMNVEV (reference sequence). This CDR3 has 14 amino acids.